Each of the 25 T cell receptor beta chains below was sequenced from the same sample in a study of chemoradiotherapy in HPV16-positive cancers. This table comes from immunoSEQ multiplex PCR, and its TCRdb copy is limited to in-frame clones, with some not included. This table has about 8,000 clones, around 77% appearing once. The specimen was obtained from a patient who underwent chemoradiotherapy. Receptors originate from a human donor with HPV-associated anogenital cancer.

This chain links TRBV28 with TRBJ2-1, with 11 bases fitting TRBD2. Germline loops: CDR1 MDHEN, CDR2 SYDVKM. J was trimmed by 3 bases and V by 6 bases; bases with no gene match: 7. CDR3 length: 16 amino acids. CDR3 residues: CASRATSGSFYNEQFF. CDR3 coding DNA: TGTGCCAGCAGGGCTACTAGCGGGAGCTTCTACAATGAGCAGTTCTTC.

The chain is built from TRBV5-1 and TRBJ2-1, with D unclear. Germline V lookup: CDR1 SGHRS, CDR2 YFSETQ. This CDR3 spans 15 amino acids. The germline V and J ends were trimmed by 4 bases and 5 bases, with 16 bases remaining between them. CDR3 in amino acids: CASSPVVRLDNEQFF. The CDR3 DNA sequence: TGCGCCAGCAGCCCGGTTGTGAGGCTCGACAATGAGCAGTTCTTC.

The chain combines TRBV7-8 with TRBJ1-2, with 8 bases matching TRBD1. J was trimmed by 6 bases and V by 3 bases; bases with no gene match: 12. Germline loops: CDR1 SGHVS, CDR2 FQNEAQ. This CDR3 has 16 residues. The CDR3 spells CASSFGGLDRDHGYTF. The CDR3 DNA reads as TGTGCCAGCAGCTTTGGGGGATTGGACAGGGACCATGGCTACACCTTC.

This chain links TRBV7-8 with TRBJ2-5; maybe TRBD2 (6 bases). The germline V gene encodes CDR1 SGHVS and CDR2 FQNEAQ. The V end was cut by 7 bases, the J end by 0 bases, with 12 bases between. CDR3 length equals 14 residues. The CDR3 loop reads CASTLGLYQETQYF. The DNA of the CDR3 is TGTGCCAGCACCCTGGGACTCTACCAAGAGACCCAGTACTTC.

The chain employs TRBV4-1 and TRBJ2-7; 9 bases are a match to TRBD1. V trimming: 3 bases; J trimming: 5 bases; junction bases outside the gene matches: 14. The length of the CDR3 is 17 residues. Germline V gives CDR1 MGHRA, CDR2 YSYEKL. The CDR3 coding sequence is TGCGCCAGCAGCCAGACAGGAGCGGGGACAGGGAGGAACGAGCAGTACTTC. As protein: CASSQTGAGTGRNEQYF.

This clone has just a few counts. CDR3 sequence: CSVEGGIRGKGNIQYF. The CDR3 coding sequence is TGCAGCGTTGAAGGGGGAATTCGGGGAAAGGGAAACATTCAGTACTTC. V gene TRBV29-1 combines with J gene TRBJ2-4, with a possible D match to TRBD2 (5 bases). CDR3 size: 16 residues. Germline V gives CDR1 SQVTM, CDR2 ANQGSEA. Trimming left V 1 base short and J 6 bases short, with 19 bases between.

J is TRBJ2-7 and V is TRBV28, with 7 bases fitting TRBD2. Germline values: CDR1 MDHEN, CDR2 SYDVKM. The trim removed 6 bases at V and 3 bases at J, leaving 2 bases unmatched. The CDR3 has 12 amino acids. As DNA, the CDR3 is TGTGCCAGCAGCTTAGCGGGCTACGAGCAGTACTTC. Protein product: CASSLAGYEQYF.

V is TRBV27 and J is TRBJ1-1, with D possibly being TRBD1 (6 bases). With 5 bases removed from V and 0 bases from J, the gap between germline ends came to 16 bases. The CDR3 contains 16 residues. Germline CDR1 reads MNHEY; CDR2 reads SMNVEV (reference sequence). The CDR3 loop reads CASSPAGGRMNTEAFF. CDR3 coding DNA: TGTGCCAGCAGTCCAGCGGGGGGGCGGATGAACACTGAAGCTTTCTTT.

The chain uses TRBV5-6 and TRBJ2-3; 11 bases map to TRBD2. CDR3 length equals 15 residues. Germline loops: CDR1 SGHDT, CDR2 YYEEEE. V shed 4 bases, J shed 0 bases, and the junction held 1 base outside the gene matches. CDR3 protein: CASSVAGGSTDTQYF. CDR3 sequence (DNA): TGTGCCAGCAGCGTAGCGGGAGGGAGCACAGATACGCAGTATTTT.

The chain uses TRBV7-2 and TRBJ2-3; 12 bases match TRBD2. CDR1 is SGHTA and CDR2 is FQGNSA in the germline V gene. This CDR3 region has 15 residues. J was trimmed by 4 bases and V by 5 bases; bases with no gene match: 4. Here the CDR3 DNA reads TGTGCCAGCAGCCCGCCTAGCGGGGGGGCAGATACGCAGTATTTT. Its translation: CASSPPSGGADTQYF.

V usage is TRBV19 and J usage is TRBJ2-2; 10 bases line up with TRBD2. V lost 5 bases, J lost 4 bases, and 4 bases stayed unmatched. CDR1 is LNHDA, CDR2 SQIVND, per germline (reference sequence). This CDR3 comprises 15 residues. DNA for the CDR3: TGTGCCAGTAGTGCGGGACTAGCGTTCACCGGGGAGCTGTTTTTT. It encodes CASSAGLAFTGELFF.

The chain carries TRBV19 and TRBJ2-3; TRBD2 might be the D (7 bases). V lost 7 bases to trimming and J lost 6 bases, with 20 bases between them. CDR3 length equals 15 residues. Germline V gene sequence: CDR1 LNHDA, CDR2 SQIVND (reference sequence). The CDR3 nucleotides are TGTGCCAGTACACTCAGCCAGGGGAGGGTGGATACGCAGTATTTT. Its translation: CASTLSQGRVDTQYF.

The CDR3 DNA is TGTGCCAGCAGTTTTAGATTATCGACAGGGAGCTCCTACGAGCAGTACTTC. It codes for CASSFRLSTGSSYEQYF. The gene calls are TRBV28 and TRBJ2-7, with 7 bases identical to TRBD1. CDR1 MDHEN and CDR2 SYDVKM come from the germline V gene. V was pared by 3 bases and J by 0 bases, with 11 bases of the junction left unmatched. This CDR3 has 17 amino acids.

The gene calls are TRBV27 and TRBJ1-2, with D uncertain. The germline V gene has CDR1 MNHEY and CDR2 SMNVEV (reference sequence). V was trimmed by 1 base and J by 8 bases, leaving 17 bases between them. This CDR3 has 15 amino acids. CDR3: CASSLFAPGSYGYTF. The CDR3 nucleotides read TGTGCCAGCAGTTTATTTGCCCCAGGCAGTTACGGCTACACCTTC.

The rearrangement uses TRBV11-2 and TRBJ2-7, with unresolved D. V lost 5 bases and J lost 5, with 22 bases in between. Germline values: CDR1 SGHAT, CDR2 FQNNGV. The CDR3 spans 16 residues. CDR3 in amino acids: CASSQVLASRLHEQYF. CDR3 coding DNA: TGTGCCAGCAGCCAGGTCCTCGCTTCACGGCTCCACGAGCAGTACTTC.

The chain is built from TRBV5-5 and TRBJ1-5; D might be TRBD1 (6 bases). V was pared by 4 bases and J by 3 bases, with 20 bases between. The CDR3 runs 17 residues. Germline V gene lookup returns CDR1 SGHKS and CDR2 YYEKEE (reference sequence). The CDR3 DNA is TGTGCCAGCAGCCCCCACCTGGACAGCTCAAACAATCAGCCCCAGCATTTT. It codes for CASSPHLDSSNNQPQHF.

The V call is TRBV6-5, the J call TRBJ2-3; D unclear. V lost 3 bases and J 5 bases, leaving 9 bases between the germline ends. This CDR3 comprises 13 residues. Germline assignment: CDR1 MNHEY and CDR2 SVGAGI. The CDR3 protein is CASSYSYRDTQYF. The DNA for the CDR3 is TGTGCCAGCAGTTATTCTTATCGAGATACGCAGTATTTT.

This chain links TRBV29-1 with TRBJ2-1; 10 bases line up with TRBD2. The CDR3 is 15 residues long. The V and J ends lost 3 bases and 6 bases, in that order; junction bases with no gene match: 8. Germline V gene sequence: CDR1 SQVTM, CDR2 ANQGSEA. The CDR3 nucleotides are TGCAGCGTTGATCCCCAGCGGGGGGGCTTCAATGAGCAGTTCTTC. Translation gives CSVDPQRGGFNEQFF.

V gene TRBV29-1 combines with J gene TRBJ1-2, with D perhaps matching TRBD1 (5 bases). Germline CDR1 reads SQVTM; CDR2 reads ANQGSEA. The CDR3 is 12 amino acids. Trimming took 6 bases from V and 4 from J, leaving 12 bases between them. CDR3 bases: TGCAGCGTCCGGGGCGCGGGCTATGGCTACACCTTC. It translates to CSVRGAGYGYTF.

A few counts support this clone. The chain has TRBV18 and TRBJ1-2; weak D call: TRBD1 (6 bases). The V gene lost 4 bases and the J gene lost 6 bases, with 12 bases spanning the gap. Germline assignment: CDR1 KGHSH and CDR2 LQKENI. This CDR3 is 13 amino acids long. The CDR3 nucleotides read TGTGCCAGCTCACTCACAGGGACCGATGGCTACACCTTC. Protein: CASSLTGTDGYTF.

The CDR3, as DNA: TGTGCCAGCAGCGTTCCAGGAGGATCAGATACGCAGTATTTT. It specifies CASSVPGGSDTQYF. The chain links TRBV9 to TRBJ2-3, with D perhaps TRBD2 (5 bases). The germline gives CDR1 SGDLS, CDR2 YYNGEE. V lost 2 bases and J 4 bases, leaving 11 bases between the germline ends. This CDR3 is 14 amino acids long.

This clone has a handful of counts. The gene calls are TRBV4-1 and TRBJ1-1; D might be TRBD1 (5 bases). The CDR3 spans 15 residues. Per the germline V gene, CDR1 is MGHRA and CDR2 is YSYEKL. The V gene lost 4 bases and the J gene lost 5 bases, with 17 bases spanning the gap. The CDR3 DNA reads TGCGCCAGCAGCCTTGATATGGGGGAACGGACTGAAGCTTTCTTT. Residues: CASSLDMGERTEAFF.

The gene calls are TRBV10-3 and TRBJ2-1; 12 positions agree with TRBD2. The J segment lost 3 bases and the V segment lost 4 bases, leaving 4 bases of the junction unmatched. This CDR3 spans 16 amino acids. Germline values: CDR1 ENHRY, CDR2 SYGVKD. CDR3 sequence (DNA): TGTGCCATCAGTGCGACTAGCGGGAGTGGCTACAATGAGCAGTTCTTC. Its translation: CAISATSGSGYNEQFF.

The genes are TRBV27 and TRBJ2-7, with D unresolved. Trimming removed 5 bases at V and 1 base at J, with 15 bases between. The CDR3 has 15 residues. Germline loops: CDR1 MNHEY, CDR2 SMNVEV (reference sequence). The CDR3 DNA sequence: TGTGCCAGCAGTCTTCTACCTGCGGAGTCCTACGAGCAGTACTTC. Protein product: CASSLLPAESYEQYF.

This chain joins TRBV5-4 and TRBJ2-2; D unresolved. Trimming shortened V by 2 bases and J by 7 bases, and 15 bases separated the two germline ends. This CDR3 comprises 15 residues. The germline gives CDR1 SGHNT, CDR2 YYREEE (reference sequence). In nucleotides, the CDR3 is TGTGCCAGCAGCTTCGGCAGGAGCCCAAACGGGGAGCTGTTTTTT. Translated: CASSFGRSPNGELFF.